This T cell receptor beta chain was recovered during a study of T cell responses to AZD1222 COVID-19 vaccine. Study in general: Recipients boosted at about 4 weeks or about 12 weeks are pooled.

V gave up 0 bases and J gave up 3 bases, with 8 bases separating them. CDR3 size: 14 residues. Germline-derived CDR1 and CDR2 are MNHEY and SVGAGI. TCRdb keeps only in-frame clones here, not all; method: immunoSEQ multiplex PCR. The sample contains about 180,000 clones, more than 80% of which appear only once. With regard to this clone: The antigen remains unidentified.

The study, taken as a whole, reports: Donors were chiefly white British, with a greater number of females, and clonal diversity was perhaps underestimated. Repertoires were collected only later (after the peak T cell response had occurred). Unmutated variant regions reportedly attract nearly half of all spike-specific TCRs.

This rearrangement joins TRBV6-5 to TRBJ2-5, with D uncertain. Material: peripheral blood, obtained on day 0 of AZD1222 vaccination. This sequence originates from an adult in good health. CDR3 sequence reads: CASSYSVLKETQYF. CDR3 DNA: TGTGCCAGCAGTTACTCGGTCTTAAAAGAGACCCAGTACTTC.